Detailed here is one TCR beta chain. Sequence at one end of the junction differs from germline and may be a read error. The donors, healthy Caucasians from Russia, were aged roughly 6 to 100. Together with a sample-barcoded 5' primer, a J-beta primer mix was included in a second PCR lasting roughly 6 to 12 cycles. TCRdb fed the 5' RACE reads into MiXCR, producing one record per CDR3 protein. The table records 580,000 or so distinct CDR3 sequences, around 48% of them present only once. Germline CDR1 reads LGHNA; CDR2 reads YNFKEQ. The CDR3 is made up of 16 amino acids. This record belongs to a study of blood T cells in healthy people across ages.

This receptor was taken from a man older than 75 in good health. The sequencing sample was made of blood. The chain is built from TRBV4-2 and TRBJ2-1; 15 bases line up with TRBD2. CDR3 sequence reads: CASGQGGLAGGREQFF. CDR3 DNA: TGTGCCAGCGGCCAAGGGGGACTAGCGGGAGGCCGGGAGCAGTTCTTC.